This T cell receptor (beta chain) appears in the sequencing data of a study of blood T cell repertoires in COVID-19. Whole-study context: COVID-19 samples from acute and convalescent phases originated in the United States, Italy and Spain. PBMCs, B-cell-depleted T cells, or T cells provided the cDNA or gDNA that made up the material.

Methods used by the authors: Amplification with reference gene primers provided the estimates of nucleated cell counts. TCRdb's copy holds only in-frame clones and misses some; the assay was immunoSEQ multiplex PCR. The D gene and trimming were derived from the DNA, and the V and J assignments and clone size from that table. The sample includes some 340,000 clones, 85% to 95% of them seen just once. This CDR3 is built from 19 residues. Participant-given clinical history determined each cohort assignment. The specimen was PBMCs or T cells enriched from blood (not recorded which). This TCR was recovered from a woman in her 30s who had been exposed to COVID-19. The chain joins TRBV21-1 to TRBJ1-3; the table's TRBD1 call for D was not verified on the DNA. TRBV21-1 is labeled a pseudogene. The CDR3 here is CASSKARTCNRGPGNTIYF. CDR3 coding DNA: TGTGCCAGCAGCAAGGCTCGGACCTGTAACAGGGGGCCTGGAAACACCATATATTTT.